Sequencing of this T cell receptor (beta chain) was carried out in a study of cytomegalovirus exposure and HLA in healthy donors. General study findings and limits: Trimming of TCR beta V- and J-genes showed a link, identified in a later analysis, to a missense DCLRE1C variant. According to the study, 160 or so TCR beta chains were cytomegalovirus-associated.

The CDR3 covers 16 residues. V lost 2 bases and J lost 2; bases outside the gene matches: 5. Germline-derived CDR1 and CDR2 are SGHTS and YDEGEE. PCR employed 60 Vbeta and 13 Jbeta primers. Here immunoSEQ multiplex PCR was the method, and the copy in TCRdb shows in-frame clones only, minus some. The table lists some 170,000 clones, about 81% of them singletons, with about 2.1% in the top ten. The donors (healthy individuals) were bone marrow donors. For this clone: The antigen is not known.

The sample comprised PBMCs. The rearrangement links TRBV5-8 to TRBJ1-5, with TRBD1 matching 9 bases. The source of this sequence is a young woman in good health and CMV-seronegative. The CDR3 DNA is TGTGCCAGCAGCTTCCTCGACAGGGGGGGCAATCAGCCCCAGCATTTT. Residues: CASSFLDRGGNQPQHF.